This TCR beta chain originates from a study of Ad26.COV2.S vaccination and SARS-CoV-2 variants. Treatment given: around 19 received Ad26.COV2.S at low or high dose, single or two shots; a few received placebo; per-sample allocation not given. The investigators took samples on day 63 after the first vaccine or placebo injection. Wuhan-strain SARS-CoV-2 spike was expressed by the Ad26 vector that made up the vaccine. This CDR3 has 13 amino acids. Trimming left V 6 bases short and J 0 bases short, with 8 bases between. Produced via immunoSEQ multiplex PCR; TCRdb's table is partial and in-frame only. The repertoire consists of 360,000 or so clones, with around 86% occurring once and the leading ten covering around 3.5%. On this clone: Its specificity is unknown.

General study findings and limits: Vaccine recipients posted higher spike-specific TCR breadth than their placebo counterparts. TCR breadth and depth analyses may have underestimated total T cell responses. There was reportedly substantial breadth in spike-specific CD8+ and CD4+ T cell responses after vaccination.

The clonotype was recovered from a person between 18 and 60 years old who received the Ad26.COV2.S COVID-19 vaccine or a placebo. The chain recombines TRBV12-3 or TRBV12-4 with TRBJ1-2, with a weak D call TRBD1 (5 bases). Sequencing used peripheral blood, obtained in a trial of Ad26.COV2.S vaccine versus placebo. CDR3 in DNA: TGTGCCAGCAGCCCGGGACCTAACTATGGCTACACCTTC. Translating gives CASSPGPNYGYTF.